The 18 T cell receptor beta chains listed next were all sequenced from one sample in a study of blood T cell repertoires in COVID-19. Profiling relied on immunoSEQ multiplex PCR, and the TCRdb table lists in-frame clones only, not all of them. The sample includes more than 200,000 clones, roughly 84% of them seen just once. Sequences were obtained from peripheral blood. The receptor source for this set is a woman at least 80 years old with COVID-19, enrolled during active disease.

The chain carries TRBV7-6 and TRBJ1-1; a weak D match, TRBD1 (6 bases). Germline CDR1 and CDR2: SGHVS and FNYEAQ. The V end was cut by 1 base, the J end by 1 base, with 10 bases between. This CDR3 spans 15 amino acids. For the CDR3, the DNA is TGTGCCAGCAGCTTAGTCACAGGGTCGAACACTGAAGCTTTCTTT. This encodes CASSLVTGSNTEAFF.

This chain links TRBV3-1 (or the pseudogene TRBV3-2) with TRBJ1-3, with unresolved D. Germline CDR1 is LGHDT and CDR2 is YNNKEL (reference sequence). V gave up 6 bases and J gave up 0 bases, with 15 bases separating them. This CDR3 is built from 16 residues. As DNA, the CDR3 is TGTGCCAGCAGTCTTACTCAGACGGGCTCTGGAAACACCATATATTTT. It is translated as CASSLTQTGSGNTIYF.

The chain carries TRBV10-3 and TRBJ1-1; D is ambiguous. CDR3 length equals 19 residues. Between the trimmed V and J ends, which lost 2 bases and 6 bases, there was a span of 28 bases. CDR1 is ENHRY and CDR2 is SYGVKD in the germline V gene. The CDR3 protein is CAISENSSVIHPSPPEAFF. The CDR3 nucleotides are TGTGCCATCAGTGAGAACTCATCAGTGATACACCCTAGTCCCCCTGAAGCTTTCTTT.

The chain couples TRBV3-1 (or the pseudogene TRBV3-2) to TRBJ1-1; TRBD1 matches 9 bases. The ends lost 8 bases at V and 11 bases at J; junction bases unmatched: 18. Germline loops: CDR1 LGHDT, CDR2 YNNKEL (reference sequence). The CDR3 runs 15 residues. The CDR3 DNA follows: TGTGCCAGCTCTACCAAGGACAGGGGCTCACTGGGGGCTTTCTTT. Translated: CASSTKDRGSLGAFF.

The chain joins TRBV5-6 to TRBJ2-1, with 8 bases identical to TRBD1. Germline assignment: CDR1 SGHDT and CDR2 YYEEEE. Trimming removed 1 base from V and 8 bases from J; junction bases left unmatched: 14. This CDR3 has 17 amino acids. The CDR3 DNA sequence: TGTGCCAGCAGCTTGCGGGTGGTCGACAGGGGTTCGCATGAGCAGTTCTTC. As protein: CASSLRVVDRGSHEQFF.

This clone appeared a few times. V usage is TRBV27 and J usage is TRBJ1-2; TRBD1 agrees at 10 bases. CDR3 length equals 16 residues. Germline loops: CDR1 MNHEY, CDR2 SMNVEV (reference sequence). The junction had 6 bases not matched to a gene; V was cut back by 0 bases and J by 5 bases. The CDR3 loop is CASSLSFGQGVYGYTF. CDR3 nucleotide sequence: TGTGCCAGCAGTTTATCGTTCGGACAGGGGGTGTATGGCTACACCTTC.

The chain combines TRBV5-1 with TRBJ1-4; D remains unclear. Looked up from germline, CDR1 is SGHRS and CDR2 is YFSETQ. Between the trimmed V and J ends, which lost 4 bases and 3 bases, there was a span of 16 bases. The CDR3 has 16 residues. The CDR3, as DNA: TGCGCCAGCAGCAGGGTTATCGGGAGGTCTAATGAAAAACTGTTTTTT. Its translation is CASSRVIGRSNEKLFF. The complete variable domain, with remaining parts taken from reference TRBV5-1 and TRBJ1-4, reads KAGVTQTPRYLIKTRGQQVTLSCSPISGHRSVSWYQQTPGQGLQFLFEYFSETQRNKGNFPGRFSGRQFSNSRSEMNVSTLELGDSALYLCASSRVIGRSNEKLFFGSGTQLSVL.

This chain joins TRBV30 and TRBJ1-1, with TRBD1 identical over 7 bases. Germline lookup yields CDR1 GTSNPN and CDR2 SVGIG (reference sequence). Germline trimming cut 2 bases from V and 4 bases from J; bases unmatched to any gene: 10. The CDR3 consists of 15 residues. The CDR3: CAWSPRDRRGTEAFF. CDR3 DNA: TGTGCCTGGAGTCCTCGGGACAGAAGAGGCACTGAAGCTTTCTTT.

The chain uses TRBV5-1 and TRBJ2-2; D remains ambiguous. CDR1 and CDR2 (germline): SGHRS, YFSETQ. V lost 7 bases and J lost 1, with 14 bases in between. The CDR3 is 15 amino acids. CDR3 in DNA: TGCGCCAGCCGGCTTCAGGTGCTGAACACCGGGGAGCTGTTTTTT. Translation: CASRLQVLNTGELFF.

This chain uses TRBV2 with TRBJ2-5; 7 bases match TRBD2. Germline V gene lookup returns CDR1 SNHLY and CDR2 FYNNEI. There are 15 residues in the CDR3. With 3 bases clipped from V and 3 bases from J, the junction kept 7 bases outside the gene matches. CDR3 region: CASSEETGGKETQYF. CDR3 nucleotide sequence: TGTGCCAGCAGTGAGGAGACGGGGGGAAAAGAGACCCAGTACTTC.

Here the CDR3 DNA reads TGTGCCAGCTTAAGTGAGCTAGCGGGGTACAATGAGCAGTTCTTC. It translates to CASLSELAGYNEQFF. The rearrangement links TRBV6-5 to TRBJ2-1; 9 bases match TRBD2. In germline, CDR1 is MNHEY, CDR2 SVGAGI. Losses at the gene ends were 8 bases for V and 4 bases for J; bases not matched to a gene: 9. This CDR3 is built from 15 residues.

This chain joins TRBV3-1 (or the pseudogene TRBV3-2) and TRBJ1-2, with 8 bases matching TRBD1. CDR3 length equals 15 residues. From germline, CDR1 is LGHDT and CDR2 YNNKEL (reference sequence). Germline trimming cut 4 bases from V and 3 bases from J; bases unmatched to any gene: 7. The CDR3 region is CASSRGQGLDYGYTF. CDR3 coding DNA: TGTGCCAGCAGCCGAGGACAGGGCCTGGACTATGGCTACACCTTC.

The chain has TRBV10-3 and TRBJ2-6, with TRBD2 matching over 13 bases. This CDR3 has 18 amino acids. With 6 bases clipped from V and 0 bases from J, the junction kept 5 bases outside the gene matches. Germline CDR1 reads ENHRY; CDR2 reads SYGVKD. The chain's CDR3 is CAISQGLAGLSGANVLTF. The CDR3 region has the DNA TGTGCCATCAGCCAGGGACTAGCGGGGCTCTCTGGGGCCAACGTCCTGACTTTC.

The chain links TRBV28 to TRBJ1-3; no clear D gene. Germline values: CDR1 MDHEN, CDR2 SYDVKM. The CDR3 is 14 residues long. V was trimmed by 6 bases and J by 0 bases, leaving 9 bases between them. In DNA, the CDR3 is TGTGCCAGCAGACTCCGGGACTCTGGAAACACCATATATTTT. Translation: CASRLRDSGNTIYF.

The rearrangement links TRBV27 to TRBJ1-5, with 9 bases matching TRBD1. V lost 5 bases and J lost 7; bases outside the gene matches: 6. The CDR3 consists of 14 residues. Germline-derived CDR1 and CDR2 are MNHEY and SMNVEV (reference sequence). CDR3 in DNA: TGTGCCAGCAGTCCGACAGGGGGTGGCCAGCCCCAGCATTTT. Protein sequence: CASSPTGGGQPQHF.

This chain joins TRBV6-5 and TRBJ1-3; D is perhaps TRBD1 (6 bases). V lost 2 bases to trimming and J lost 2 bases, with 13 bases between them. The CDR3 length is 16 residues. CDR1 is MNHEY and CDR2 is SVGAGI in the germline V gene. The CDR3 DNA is TGTGCCAGCAGTTACCTAAACAGGGTTACTGGAAACACCATATATTTT. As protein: CASSYLNRVTGNTIYF.

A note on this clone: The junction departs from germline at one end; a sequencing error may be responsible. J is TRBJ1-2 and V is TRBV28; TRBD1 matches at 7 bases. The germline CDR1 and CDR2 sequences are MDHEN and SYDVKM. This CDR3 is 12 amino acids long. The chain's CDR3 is CATGDSNFGYTF. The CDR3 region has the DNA TGTGCCACTGGGGACAGCAACTTTGGCTACACCTTC.

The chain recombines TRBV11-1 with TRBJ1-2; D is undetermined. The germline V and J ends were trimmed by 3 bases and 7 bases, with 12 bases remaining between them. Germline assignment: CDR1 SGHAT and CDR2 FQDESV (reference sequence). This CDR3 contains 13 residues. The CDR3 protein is CASSFGEAGGYTF. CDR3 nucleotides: TGTGCCAGCAGCTTCGGGGAGGCTGGTGGCTACACCTTC.